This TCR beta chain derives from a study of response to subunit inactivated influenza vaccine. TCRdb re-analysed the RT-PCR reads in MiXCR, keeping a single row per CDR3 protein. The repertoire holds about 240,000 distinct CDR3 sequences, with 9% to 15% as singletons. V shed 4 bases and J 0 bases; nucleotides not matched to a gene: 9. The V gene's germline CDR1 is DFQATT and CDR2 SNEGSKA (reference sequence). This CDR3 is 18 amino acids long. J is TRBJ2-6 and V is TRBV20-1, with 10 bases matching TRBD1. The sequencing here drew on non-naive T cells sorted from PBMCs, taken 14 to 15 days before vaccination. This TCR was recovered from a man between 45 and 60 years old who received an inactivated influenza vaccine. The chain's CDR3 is CSANRGTGASSGANVLTF. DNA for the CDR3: TGCAGTGCTAACCGCGGGACAGGGGCTTCCTCTGGGGCCAACGTCCTGACTTTC.